The 16 T cell receptor beta chains presented below share a single source sample, sequenced in a study of cytomegalovirus exposure and HLA in healthy donors (dated by TCRdb to 2015 to 2018). The receptor library was made with the immunoSEQ multiplex PCR assay. The multiplex PCR relied on a mix of 60 forward primers for TCR Vbeta segments and 13 reverse primers for TCR Jbeta segments. This immuneACCESS table, as held by TCRdb, lists in-frame sequences with V and J called but not all clones. Of the missing ones, under half trace to an unresolved V gene in checked studies; the others have no known cause. A total of more than 150,000 clones appear in this sample, around 80% of them only once. 1% of the sample is taken by the ten largest. Sequenced sample: PBMCs. All receptors derive from a woman between 45 and 60 years old in good health and CMV-seropositive.

This sequence joins TRBV5-6 and TRBJ1-2, with a tentative D call TRBD1 (5 bases). V lost 0 bases and J lost 0, with 18 bases in between. The CDR3 has 18 residues. From germline, CDR1 is SGHDT and CDR2 YYEEEE. CDR3 coding DNA: TGTGCCAGCAGCTTGGCCAGTACAGGTCATACCGCTAACTATGGCTACACCTTC. Translating it yields CASSLASTGHTANYGYTF.

About this clone itself: Germline and junction disagree at one end, which may indicate a read error. The rearrangement uses TRBV7-9 and TRBJ2-1; TRBD2 is a possible D gene (6 bases). There are 12 residues in the CDR3. Germline V lookup: CDR1 SEHNR, CDR2 FQNEAQ (reference sequence). The CDR3 reads CSSIKSSDEQFF. CDR3 in DNA: TGTTCCAGCATCAAATCTAGCGATGAGCAGTTCTTC. The full variable domain, with the rest looked up from reference TRBV7-9 and TRBJ2-1, is DTGVSQNPRHKITKRGQNVTFRCDPISEHNRLYWYRQTLGQGPEFLTYFQNEAQLEKSRLLSDRFSAERPKGSFSTLEIQRTEQGDSAMYLCSSIKSSDEQFFGPGTRLTVL.

V gene TRBV11-1 combines with J gene TRBJ1-5, with D perhaps TRBD1 (6 bases). This CDR3 spans 14 amino acids. Looked up from germline, CDR1 is SGHAT and CDR2 is FQDESV (reference sequence). Trimming shortened V by 2 bases and J by 2 bases, and 7 bases separated the two germline ends. The CDR3 is CASSLSGGNQPQHF. CDR3 DNA: TGTGCCAGCAGCTTATCAGGGGGCAATCAGCCCCAGCATTTT.

This clone was counted once. One end of the junction is discordant with germline, which a read error may explain. DNA of the CDR3: TGTTCCAGCAGCAAACTAGCGGGGGGGCCTTCGATGTCCTACGAGCAGTACTTC. Translating it yields CSSSKLAGGPSMSYEQYF. The chain carries TRBV7-9 and TRBJ2-7; 13 bases match TRBD2. The germline gives CDR1 SEHNR, CDR2 FQNEAQ (reference sequence). The CDR3 runs to 18 residues.

This clone was seen a handful of times. The V call is TRBV28, the J call TRBJ1-4; 8 positions agree with TRBD1. Germline CDR1 reads MDHEN; CDR2 reads SYDVKM. With 1 base clipped from V and 6 bases from J, the junction kept 10 bases outside the gene matches. CDR3 length: 17 amino acids. Here the CDR3 DNA reads TGTGCCAGCAGTTTATACTCCCGACAGGGGAGGGATGAAAAACTGTTTTTT. Its protein is CASSLYSRQGRDEKLFF.

This sequence joins TRBV27 and TRBJ2-1, with 10 bases matching TRBD2. With V trimmed by 5 bases and J by 4 bases, 5 bases remained unmatched. This CDR3 is 15 amino acids long. Germline V lookup: CDR1 MNHEY, CDR2 SMNVEV (reference sequence). The CDR3 nucleotides read TGTGCCAGCAGTGGACTACTAGCGGGGTACAATGAGCAGTTCTTC. Protein sequence: CASSGLLAGYNEQFF.

The rearrangement joins TRBV15 to TRBJ1-1; tentative D call: TRBD1 (5 bases). The V and J ends lost 0 bases and 3 bases respectively, with 11 bases between them. CDR3 size: 15 residues. CDR1 is LNHNV and CDR2 is YYDKDF in the germline V gene (reference sequence). The CDR3 bases are TGTGCCACCAGCAGAGATCCCAGGGTTGACACTGAAGCTTTCTTT. Translated: CATSRDPRVDTEAFF.

The DNA for the CDR3 is TGTGCCAGCAGACCGACAGGGGGGCTAAACACCGGGGAGCTGTTTTTT. It specifies CASRPTGGLNTGELFF. The rearrangement links TRBV7-2 to TRBJ2-2; 9 nucleotides line up with TRBD1. This CDR3 is 16 amino acids long. Germline CDR1 reads SGHTA; CDR2 reads FQGNSA. The J segment lost 2 bases and the V segment lost 6 bases, leaving 7 bases of the junction unmatched.

The CDR3 protein is CASSPSRGSYGYTF. CDR3 bases: TGTGCCAGCAGCCCCTCCCGGGGAAGCTATGGCTACACCTTC. V is TRBV7-2 and J is TRBJ1-2; D gene uncertain. Trimming pared 5 bases from V and 4 bases from J, leaving 14 bases between. The length of the CDR3 is 14 residues. Germline CDR1 is SGHTA and CDR2 is FQGNSA.

With respect to this clone: A junction boundary mismatches the germline segment, possibly from a read error. The chain links TRBV7-7 to TRBJ2-7; TRBD2 matches 8 bases. Germline lookup yields CDR1 SSHAT and CDR2 FNYEAQ (reference sequence). The CDR3 contains 16 residues. CDR3 in DNA: TGTGCTAGCAGCCCCCTTAGCGGGGCTAGCTCCTACGAGCAGTACTTC. It specifies CASSPLSGASSYEQYF.

This chain joins TRBV7-2 and TRBJ1-2, with 11 nucleotides matching TRBD1. The CDR3 is 15 amino acids. Germline V lookup: CDR1 SGHTA, CDR2 FQGNSA. J gave up 3 bases and V 5 bases, and 5 bases lay outside the gene matches. CDR3 in DNA: TGTGCCAGCAGCCTCTGGACAGGGGGCGACTATGGCTACACCTTC. Translated, it gives CASSLWTGGDYGYTF.

This chain joins TRBV7-8 and TRBJ2-1; 9 bases are shared with TRBD2. The CDR3 is made up of 15 amino acids. V lost 3 bases and J lost 7; bases outside the gene matches: 7. CDR1 is SGHVS, CDR2 FQNEAQ, per germline. CDR3 sequence reads: CASSFIAGEGNEQFF. The CDR3 coding sequence is TGTGCCAGCAGCTTCATAGCGGGAGAGGGGAATGAGCAGTTCTTC.

The chain recombines TRBV29-1 with TRBJ2-3; D gene uncertain. CDR3 length: 14 residues. Germline V lookup: CDR1 SQVTM, CDR2 ANQGSEA. The CDR3 sequence: CSVLTVVNTDTQYF. The CDR3 bases are TGCAGTGTATTAACGGTCGTTAACACAGATACGCAGTATTTT.

The chain joins TRBV7-8 to TRBJ1-1; D gene unclear. The CDR3 loop spans 16 amino acids. The germline V and J ends were trimmed by 3 bases and 0 bases, with 14 bases remaining between them. Germline V CDR1 and CDR2: SGHVS, FQNEAQ. The CDR3 sequence: CASSFNSGRMNTEAFF. The CDR3 DNA follows: TGTGCCAGCAGCTTTAATAGCGGGCGAATGAACACTGAAGCTTTCTTT. Together with reference TRBV7-8 and TRBJ1-1, the CDR3 gives the full variable domain: GAGVSQSPRYKVAKRGQDVALRCDPISGHVSLFWYQQALGQGPEFLTYFQNEAQLDKSGLPSDRFFAERPEGSVSTLKIQRTQQEDSAVYLCASSFNSGRMNTEAFFGQGTRLTVV.

This clone was seen a few times. The gene calls are TRBV19 and TRBJ1-1; D perhaps matches TRBD1 (5 bases). Trimming removed 6 bases from V and 6 bases from J, with 11 bases in between. This CDR3 has 12 residues. Germline CDR1 is LNHDA and CDR2 is SQIVND (reference sequence). The CDR3 DNA follows: TGTGCCAGTAGCCCCAGGGTGGCTGAAGCTTTCTTT. As protein: CASSPRVAEAFF.

The V and J genes are TRBV11-2 and TRBJ1-1; TRBD1 might be the D (6 bases). The CDR3 length is 17 residues. In germline, CDR1 is SGHAT, CDR2 FQNNGV. Trimming shortened V by 0 bases and J by 7 bases, and 21 bases separated the two germline ends. DNA of the CDR3: TGTGCCAGCAGCTTAGACCCCCGACAGGTCGGCGACCTTGAAGCTTTCTTT. It translates to CASSLDPRQVGDLEAFF.